This T cell receptor beta chain was sequenced in a study of shared clonotypes between healthy human individuals. With respect to this clone: Its antigen is not known.

Sequencing was at deep level. Unsorted PBMC DNA was sequenced on ten immunoSEQ deep assay plates. Profiling relied on immunoSEQ multiplex PCR, and the TCRdb table lists in-frame clones only, not all of them. The sample carries 530,000 or so clones, about 79% recorded once. Germline CDR1 reads SGHAT; CDR2 reads FQNNGV. With 1 base removed from V and 4 bases from J, the gap between germline ends came to 8 bases. The length of the CDR3 is 14 residues. Every contributor of samples was a Caucasian grown-up residing in Nashville, Tennessee. Study-wide findings and caveats: Sample collection involved blood only; tissue repertoires are likely different.

The chain links TRBV11-2 to TRBJ1-5; D gene unclear. The sequence came from a woman in her forties in good health. Some clones in this sample may be carry-over from other donors' samples. The sample was PBMCs. The CDR3 loop is CASSLGSVNQPQHF. CDR3 sequence (DNA): TGTGCCAGCAGCTTAGGGTCGGTAAATCAGCCCCAGCATTTT.